This T cell receptor (beta chain) was documented in a study of T cells after somatic rescue of genetic block. Here immunoSEQ multiplex PCR was the method, and the copy in TCRdb shows in-frame clones only, minus some. The sample records about 67,000 clones, about 92% being singletons. This receptor was identified in a man aged 40-49 years. Specimen: peripheral blood mononuclear cells (PBMCs).

This CDR3 is CASSPSGRGNTGELFF. Here the CDR3 DNA reads TGCGCCAGCAGTCCTAGCGGGAGGGGGAACACCGGGGAGCTGTTTTTT. This chain joins TRBV5-1 and TRBJ2-2; 12 positions match TRBD2. V shed 5 bases, J shed 1 base, and the junction held 3 bases outside the gene matches. Germline V lookup: CDR1 SGHRS, CDR2 YFSETQ. The CDR3 is made up of 16 amino acids.